The 32 T cell receptor beta chains listed next were all sequenced from one sample in a study of cytomegalovirus exposure and HLA in healthy donors. PCR amplification relied on 60 Vbeta primers (plus 13 Jbeta primers). Generated by immunoSEQ multiplex PCR, the TCRdb table keeps only in-frame clones and is missing some. The table lists about 92,000 clones, approximately 71% of them singletons. The specimen was PBMCs. The receptors stem from a woman aged 18-29 years in good health and CMV-seropositive.

The chain links TRBV11-2 to TRBJ2-7; D is possibly TRBD2 (5 bases). Germline CDR1 SGHAT, CDR2 FQNNGV. This CDR3 comprises 15 residues. The V end lost 2 bases, the J end lost 1 base, and 12 bases lay between the germline ends. CDR3 sequence: CASSLSGVWSYEQYF. Here the CDR3 DNA reads TGTGCCAGCAGCTTAAGCGGTGTCTGGTCCTACGAGCAGTACTTC.

Here the CDR3 reads CSVGLAGNTGELFF. The CDR3 DNA reads TGCAGCGTTGGGCTAGCGGGAAACACCGGGGAGCTGTTTTTT. The V gene is TRBV29-1, the J gene TRBJ2-2; 9 positions match TRBD2. V lost 4 bases and J lost 2; bases outside the gene matches: 2. Germline CDR1 reads SQVTM; CDR2 reads ANQGSEA. The CDR3 loop spans 14 amino acids.

The rearrangement joins TRBV28 to TRBJ1-1, with a tentative D call TRBD1 (6 bases). V shed 4 bases and J shed 13 bases, with 19 bases lying between them. Germline V gene sequence: CDR1 MDHEN, CDR2 SYDVKM. The CDR3 is 13 residues long. The CDR3 loop reads CASSSGQPPRDFF. CDR3 nucleotides: TGTGCCAGCAGTTCAGGACAGCCGCCACGGGATTTCTTT.

This chain joins TRBV7-9 and TRBJ1-4; tentatively, D is TRBD1 (6 bases). The CDR3 is 16 residues long. The germline V gene has CDR1 SEHNR and CDR2 FQNEAQ (reference sequence). V lost 1 base and J 3 bases, leaving 12 bases between the germline ends. The chain's CDR3 is CASSLGTASSNEKLFF. The CDR3 DNA reads TGTGCCAGCAGCTTAGGGACAGCAAGTTCTAATGAAAAACTGTTTTTT. Combining the CDR3 with reference TRBV7-9 and TRBJ1-4 gives the whole variable domain DTGVSQNPRHKITKRGQNVTFRCDPISEHNRLYWYRQTLGQGPEFLTYFQNEAQLEKSRLLSDRFSAERPKGSFSTLEIQRTEQGDSAMYLCASSLGTASSNEKLFFGSGTQLSVL.

The CDR3 reads CSALAKSSYEQYF. DNA for the CDR3: TGCAGCGCCTTAGCGAAAAGCTCCTACGAGCAGTACTTC. The rearrangement uses TRBV29-1 and TRBJ2-7, with TRBD2 as a possible D gene (5 bases). Germline CDR1 reads SQVTM; CDR2 reads ANQGSEA. This CDR3 has 13 residues. The V gene lost 7 bases and the J gene lost 0 bases, with 13 bases spanning the gap.

The rearrangement joins TRBV5-1 to TRBJ2-3, with D perhaps TRBD2 (7 bases). Germline V gene lookup returns CDR1 SGHRS and CDR2 YFSETQ. The V gene lost 7 bases and the J gene lost 3 bases, with 21 bases spanning the gap. There are 16 residues in the CDR3. CDR3 residues: CASSTEGGGRTDTQYF. DNA for the CDR3: TGCGCCAGCTCCACGGAGGGCGGGGGCAGAACAGATACGCAGTATTTT.

This chain joins TRBV15 and TRBJ2-7; TRBD2 might be the D (5 bases). This CDR3 is built from 16 residues. Germline V gives CDR1 LNHNV, CDR2 YYDKDF (reference sequence). V lost 0 bases and J 6 bases, leaving 18 bases between the germline ends. CDR3 coding DNA: TGTGCCACCAGCAGAGATTTGGCATCGGGTCGGGGCGAGCAGTACTTC. This encodes CATSRDLASGRGEQYF.

The chain's CDR3 is CASSTWTGGAVTGELFF. In DNA, the CDR3 is TGTGCCAGCAGCACGTGGACTGGGGGGGCGGTCACCGGGGAGCTGTTTTTT. The rearrangement uses TRBV4-2 and TRBJ2-2, with a weak D call TRBD2 (7 bases). This CDR3 is built from 17 residues. Trimming took off 5 bases at V and 4 bases at J, with 20 bases between the two ends. The V gene's germline CDR1 is LGHNA and CDR2 YNFKEQ.

J is TRBJ2-3 and V is TRBV6-5, with D perhaps TRBD2 (6 bases). Trimming took 4 bases from V and 1 from J, leaving 6 bases between them. The CDR3 spans 13 residues. Germline V lookup: CDR1 MNHEY, CDR2 SVGAGI. The CDR3 coding sequence is TGTGCCAGCAGTTGGGGGGGCACAGATACGCAGTATTTT. Translating gives CASSWGGTDTQYF.

The chain joins TRBV7-6 to TRBJ2-1; 8 nucleotides match TRBD1. In germline, CDR1 is SGHVS, CDR2 FNYEAQ. V dropped 3 bases and J dropped 6; count of bases not matched to a gene: 7. This CDR3 has 15 amino acids. The CDR3, as DNA: TGTGCCAGCAGCTTCCCAGGACAGGGAATCAATGAGCAGTTCTTC. Protein sequence: CASSFPGQGINEQFF. The full variable domain, rest sourced from reference TRBV7-6 and TRBJ2-1, is GAGVSQSPRYKVTKRGQDVALRCDPISGHVSLYWYRQALGQGPEFLTYFNYEAQQDKSGLPNDRFSAERPEGSISTLTIQRTEQRDSAMYRCASSFPGQGINEQFFGPGTRLTVL.

The rearrangement joins TRBV30 to TRBJ2-6; D not resolved. The CDR3 is 13 residues long. Germline V gives CDR1 GTSNPN, CDR2 SVGIG (reference sequence). The germline V and J ends were trimmed by 4 bases and 0 bases, with 4 bases remaining between them. In nucleotides, the CDR3 is TGTGCCTGGACCCACTCTGGGGCCAACGTCCTGACTTTC. The encoded protein is CAWTHSGANVLTF.

The chain uses TRBV27 and TRBJ2-1; D is possibly TRBD2 (6 bases). The length of the CDR3 is 16 residues. The germline CDR1 and CDR2 sequences are MNHEY and SMNVEV (reference sequence). Trimming removed 6 bases at V and 2 bases at J, with 17 bases between. CDR3 sequence: CASRLTRENPYNEQFF. CDR3 nucleotides: TGTGCCAGCAGACTCACCCGGGAGAATCCCTACAATGAGCAGTTCTTC.

This chain links TRBV2 with TRBJ1-1; no clear D gene. Germline V gene lookup returns CDR1 SNHLY and CDR2 FYNNEI. The CDR3 contains 17 residues. V was trimmed by 2 bases and J by 4 bases, leaving 20 bases between them. DNA of the CDR3: TGTGCCAGCAGTGAAACCCTCCTAGGTCTCACGTCCACTGAAGCTTTCTTT. It yields the protein CASSETLLGLTSTEAFF.

This sequence joins TRBV7-8 and TRBJ2-7; 7 bases are a match to TRBD1. Germline V gene data show CDR1 as SGHVS and CDR2 as FQNEAQ. The CDR3 is 14 residues long. V was pared by 2 bases and J by 5 bases, with 6 bases of the junction left unmatched. The CDR3 region has the DNA TGTGCCAGCAGCTTATTACTAGGGGGCCACGAGCAGTACTTC. It yields the protein CASSLLLGGHEQYF.

The J gene is TRBJ2-5, the V gene TRBV10-3, with 10 bases fitting TRBD2. The J call may be in error: the DNA end matches TRBJ2-7 better. The CDR3 is 15 residues long. Germline CDR1 ENHRY, CDR2 SYGVKD. The DNA of the CDR3 is TGTGCCATCAGTGGGGGTCCTAGCGGGGGCTACGAGCAGTACTTC. Protein product: CAISGGPSGGYEQYF.

Only one count was recorded for this clone. The genes are TRBV5-1 and TRBJ1-5; D may be TRBD1 (6 bases). V lost 4 bases and J lost 6, with 14 bases in between. Germline V gene data show CDR1 as SGHRS and CDR2 as YFSETQ. The CDR3 consists of 14 residues. The CDR3 sequence is CASSQYRVGQPQHF. Here the CDR3 DNA reads TGCGCCAGCAGCCAATACAGGGTTGGTCAGCCCCAGCATTTT.

The V call is TRBV15, the J call TRBJ2-1, with 12 bases aligning to TRBD2. The CDR3 extends over 14 amino acids. V lost 3 bases, J lost 10 bases, and 4 bases stayed unmatched. The germline V gene encodes CDR1 LNHNV and CDR2 YYDKDF (reference sequence). The CDR3 DNA follows: TGTGCCACCAGCAGCTCTAGCGGGGGGGAAGAGCAGTTCTTC. This encodes CATSSSSGGEEQFF.

The rearrangement links TRBV7-8 to TRBJ2-2; 9 bases map to TRBD1. This CDR3 has 15 residues. CDR1 is SGHVS and CDR2 is FQNEAQ in the germline V gene. The trim removed 2 bases at V and 5 bases at J, leaving 3 bases unmatched. For the CDR3, the DNA is TGTGCCAGCAGCTTATCCGGGACAGGGACCGGGGAGCTGTTTTTT. Encoded protein: CASSLSGTGTGELFF.

This clone came up a few times. This chain links TRBV9 with TRBJ2-2; 10 bases line up with TRBD2. After removal of 0 bases from V and 3 bases from J, the junction contained 5 bases not matched to a gene. This CDR3 region has 17 residues. Germline V lookup: CDR1 SGDLS, CDR2 YYNGEE. The CDR3 reads CASSVEASGGYTGELFF. The CDR3, as DNA: TGTGCCAGCAGCGTAGAGGCTAGCGGGGGTTACACCGGGGAGCTGTTTTTT.

The V call is TRBV6-1, the J call TRBJ2-2; 8 bases match TRBD1. Germline V gene lookup returns CDR1 MNHNS and CDR2 SASEGT. J was trimmed by 4 bases and V by 0 bases; bases with no gene match: 7. The CDR3 runs to 17 residues. CDR3 coding DNA: TGTGCCAGCAGTGAAGCAGTGACAGGGGCGGGCACCGGGGAGCTGTTTTTT. Its protein product is CASSEAVTGAGTGELFF.

The chain recombines TRBV7-9 with TRBJ2-7; 9 positions match TRBD1. Germline V CDR1 and CDR2: SEHNR, FQNEAQ (reference sequence). With 5 bases clipped from V and 1 base from J, the junction kept 15 bases outside the gene matches. The CDR3 runs 18 residues. The CDR3 bases are TGTGCCAGCAGCAGCTGGGTCCAACAGGGGGCGCGATCCTACGAGCAGTACTTC. It translates to CASSSWVQQGARSYEQYF.

This clone was counted between two and nine times. This chain joins TRBV6-1 and TRBJ2-1; the D gene is possibly TRBD2 (7 bases). This CDR3 spans 17 amino acids. Per germline, CDR1 MNHNS and CDR2 SASEGT. V was clipped by 4 bases and J by 0 bases, with 16 bases between them. CDR3 sequence: CASSVPIGGGSYNEQFF. CDR3 sequence (DNA): TGTGCCAGCAGTGTCCCGATAGGGGGGGGCTCCTACAATGAGCAGTTCTTC.

Note on this clone: The same CDR3 can be traced to other DNA sequences in this sample. The chain is built from TRBV6-1 and TRBJ2-1, with 12 bases fitting TRBD2. This CDR3 has 15 residues. Trimming cost V 2 bases and J 4 bases; bases outside gene matches: 0. Germline CDR1 reads MNHNS; CDR2 reads SASEGT. CDR3 DNA sequence: TGTGCCAGCAGTGAACTAGCGGGGGGGTACAATGAGCAGTTCTTC. Protein: CASSELAGGYNEQFF.

This clone was recorded a few times. This chain joins TRBV11-2 and TRBJ2-7; 7 bases match TRBD1. Germline V CDR1 and CDR2: SGHAT, FQNNGV. There are 16 residues in the CDR3. The junction had 8 bases not matched to a gene; V was cut back by 0 bases and J by 3 bases. The CDR3 nucleotides read TGTGCCAGCAGCTTAGATCGTACAGGGGCCTACTACGAGCAGTACTTC. Its translation is CASSLDRTGAYYEQYF.

The genes are TRBV29-1 and TRBJ2-7; weak D call: TRBD2 (6 bases). Trimming cost V 4 bases and J 1 base, with 14 bases left between them. The CDR3 has 14 residues. Germline CDR1 is SQVTM and CDR2 is ANQGSEA. CDR3 sequence reads: CSVAVGGSSYEQYF. Here the CDR3 DNA reads TGCAGCGTTGCCGTGGGGGGAAGTTCCTACGAGCAGTACTTC.

This clone showed up just a few times. This chain connects TRBV27 to TRBJ2-1; 9 bases are shared with TRBD1. The CDR3 is made up of 16 amino acids. The trim removed 3 bases at V and 1 base at J, leaving 4 bases unmatched. From germline, CDR1 is MNHEY and CDR2 SMNVEV (reference sequence). CDR3 nucleotides: TGTGCCAGCAGTTTCCCCGGGACAGGGTCCTACAATGAGCAGTTCTTC. Encoded protein: CASSFPGTGSYNEQFF.

The rearrangement joins TRBV5-4 to TRBJ1-2, with a weak D call TRBD1 (5 bases). CDR1 is SGHNT and CDR2 is YYREEE in the germline V gene (reference sequence). The V end was cut by 6 bases, the J end by 4 bases, with 22 bases between. The CDR3 length is 16 residues. The CDR3 nucleotides are TGTGCCAGCAACGGGCCTGGAGGGGACGTGGGCTATGGCTACACCTTC. It yields the protein CASNGPGGDVGYGYTF. Filled out from reference TRBV5-4 and TRBJ1-2, the complete variable domain reads ETGVTQSPTHLIKTRGQQVTLRCSSQSGHNTVSWYQQALGQGPQFIFQYYREEENGRGNFPPRFSGLQFPNYSSELNVNALELDDSALYLCASNGPGGDVGYGYTFGSGTRLTVV.

The chain joins TRBV6-5 to TRBJ2-2, with D possibly being TRBD2 (5 bases). V was shortened by 3 bases and J by 7 bases, with 9 bases between the two germline ends. The CDR3 loop spans 13 amino acids. Germline lookup yields CDR1 MNHEY and CDR2 SVGAGI. CDR3 in amino acids: CASSYRGSGELFF. CDR3 coding DNA: TGTGCCAGCAGTTATCGGGGAAGCGGGGAGCTGTTTTTT.

The chain has TRBV7-9 and TRBJ2-5; 7 nucleotides match TRBD2. The DNA end is more similar to TRBJ2-7, so the J call may be wrong. This CDR3 has 19 residues. CDR1 and CDR2 from the germline V gene are SEHNR and FQNEAQ (reference sequence). CDR3 region: CASSLEAGPAASGPYEQYF. In nucleotides, the CDR3 is TGTGCCAGCAGCTTAGAGGCAGGTCCCGCGGCTAGCGGCCCCTACGAGCAGTACTTC.

The gene calls are TRBV27 and TRBJ1-2; 7 bases align to TRBD1. This CDR3 has 18 residues. Trimming at V came to 5 bases and at J to 1 base, leaving 16 bases not matched to a gene. Germline assignment: CDR1 MNHEY and CDR2 SMNVEV (reference sequence). CDR3: CASSLFSSRQGGNYGYTF. The CDR3 nucleotides read TGTGCCAGCAGTCTATTCAGTTCACGACAGGGAGGTAACTATGGCTACACCTTC.

The chain has TRBV4-2 and TRBJ2-3, with D hard to call. The CDR3 is 17 residues long. Germline CDR1 LGHNA, CDR2 YNFKEQ. Trimming removed 0 bases from V and 6 bases from J, with 19 bases in between. The CDR3 here is CASSQDSPEIAIDTQYF. In DNA, the CDR3 is TGTGCCAGCAGCCAAGATTCCCCGGAGATTGCGATTGATACGCAGTATTTT.

The CDR3 DNA is TGTGCCAGTAGGCAAGACAGGGTGCGAGATACGCAGTATTTT. Amino acids: CASRQDRVRDTQYF. The genes are TRBV19 and TRBJ2-3; 7 bases fit TRBD1. Germline V CDR1 and CDR2: LNHDA, SQIVND (reference sequence). The length of the CDR3 is 14 residues. V trimming: 6 bases; J trimming: 5 bases; junction bases outside the gene matches: 8.